This T cell receptor (beta chain) stems from a study of blood T cell repertoires in COVID-19 (dated by TCRdb to the early 2020s). For the study in its entirety: Samples from collaborators originated in the United States, Italy and Spain and spanned both the acute and convalescent phases of COVID-19. The material from the prospective study consisted of cDNA or gDNA derived from T cells, B-cell-depleted T cells, or PBMCs. The samples were drawn from the first 160 participants of the ongoing ImmuneRACE study and from 1,200 or so subjects provided by 6 global collaborators. Deeply sampled blood TCRbeta repertoires from subjects exposed to, actively infected with, or recovered from COVID-19 were included in the dataset. A freely available public database, intended as a resource for researchers studying the immune response to SARS-CoV-2, is where the repertoires were released. Where HLA class I and class II types were available, the types were taken from metadata supplied by the sample provider, not from assay-based typing. The sample metadata nearly always contained a de-identified subject ID, COVID-19 status, age in years and sex.

On the study overall, not on this receptor specifically: The quantity of clinical and demographic metadata differed by source and by participant and was supplied without curation.

In the prospective study, participants were about 18 to 95 years old, resided in about two dozen geographic areas of the United States, and were enrolled through a virtual design. Cohort assignment in the prospective study relied on participant-reported clinical history from a screening survey and a study questionnaire. In the prospective study, whole blood, serum and a nasopharyngeal or oropharyngeal swab were collected from each participant by mobile phlebotomists. Over an approximately 2-month period, participants in the prospective study had the option of providing additional blood draws and questionnaires. Before DNA extraction, prospective study blood samples were shipped either frozen or at room temperature. About this clone: Its antigen target is currently unknown. One base away there is no much larger clone; base qualities are not given.

TCRbeta CDR3 regions were amplified from genomic DNA using the immunoSEQ Assay, a bias-controlled multiplex PCR. In the source study's methods: Nucleated cell counts per sample were estimated from amplification of reference gene primers within the assay. To quantify the absolute abundance of each unique TCRbeta CDR3 rearrangement, sequence reads were collapsed and filtered. Productive Simpson clonality was computed per sample as the square root of Simpson's diversity index over productive rearrangements. TCRdb retrieved this table from immuneACCESS and kept in-frame rearrangements only. Not all clones are present; in checked studies, unresolved V genes account for under half, and no reason is known for the remainder. Clonal size and the V and J genes are those of that table, whereas D and trimming came from the DNA. In all, the sample holds around 230,000 clones, and 70% to 90% of those were seen once. Roughly 3.1% of the sample comes from the top ten.

Sample: PBMCs or T cells enriched from blood (not recorded which). This TCR was recovered from a woman aged 40 to 50 with acute COVID-19.

The CDR3 amino acid sequence is: CASSQRTSGNYNEQFF. The DNA is TGCGCCAGCAGCCAACGGACTAGCGGGAACTACAATGAGCAGTTCTTC. This receptor chain uses TRBV5-1 and TRBJ2-1; 12 central bases correspond to TRBD2. Germline trimming amounts to 4 bases on V and 3 bases on J, with 5 as the count of junction bases outside the gene matches. Including the terminal cysteine and phenylalanine, the CDR3 comprises 16 residues. Here the CDR3 DNA is all that survives: 48 bases in frame from base 1. The germline V gene provides CDR1 SGHRS and CDR2 YFSETQ.